A selection of T cell receptor beta chains follows, all from one sample in a study of cytomegalovirus exposure and HLA in healthy donors. Libraries were prepared by immunoSEQ multiplex PCR; TCRdb keeps only in-frame clonotypes and omits some of them. In the table there are 150,000 to 200,000 clones, 80% of which are singletons. Sequenced material: PBMCs. The receptor set was obtained from a boy under 18 in good health and CMV-seronegative. Both conserved end residues are part of each CDR3. The order of the fields is J gene, D gene, V gene, clone size, CDR3 protein, CDR3 DNA. A D gene is named only where the DNA matches it firmly. Only part of the rows carry a size: once, few, many, or a class if the clone is expanded.

J: TRBJ1-2; D: TRBD1; V: TRBV7-9; size: .; CDR3: CATRGGRDYGYTF; DNA: TGTGCCACCAGGGGGGGGCGAGACTATGGCTACACCTTC
J: TRBJ2-3; D: .; V: TRBV9; size: .; CDR3: CASSVASTDTQYF; DNA: TGTGCCAGCAGCGTGGCTAGCACAGATACGCAGTATTTT
J: TRBJ2-7; D: .; V: TRBV6-1; size: once; CDR3: CASSTHGPARQYF; DNA: TGTGCCAGCAGTACCCACGGTCCTGCAAGGCAGTACTTC
J: TRBJ1-3; D: .; V: TRBV7-2; size: .; CDR3: CASSLDTGSAYTIYF; DNA: TGTGCCAGCAGCTTAGATACAGGATCGGCCTACACCATATATTTT
J: TRBJ2-3; D: TRBD2; V: TRBV10-1; size: .; CDR3: CASSESMGQRGPLSTDTQYF; DNA: TGCGCCAGCAGTGAGTCGATGGGCCAGCGGGGCCCGCTTAGCACAGATACGCAGTATTTT
J: TRBJ2-3; D: .; V: TRBV27; size: .; CDR3: CASRPTGRRADTQYF; DNA: TGTGCCAGCAGGCCGACAGGGAGGAGGGCAGATACGCAGTATTTT
J: TRBJ2-1; D: TRBD1; V: TRBV5-1; size: .; CDR3: CASSFRDRARNEQFF; DNA: TGCGCCAGCAGCTTCCGGGACAGGGCGAGGAATGAGCAGTTCTTC
J: TRBJ1-2; D: .; V: TRBV7-9; size: .; CDR3: CASSLDGGPFYTF; DNA: TGTGCCAGCAGCTTAGACGGAGGCCCGTTCTACACCTTC
J: TRBJ1-2; D: TRBD1; V: TRBV5-1; size: once; CDR3: CASRGQGMGYGYTF; DNA: TGCGCCAGCAGAGGACAGGGAATGGGCTATGGCTACACCTTC
J: TRBJ2-2; D: .; V: TRBV6-4; size: .; CDR3: CASSAGASNTGELFF; DNA: TGTGCCAGCAGCGCAGGGGCCTCGAACACCGGGGAGCTGTTTTTT
J: TRBJ1-2; D: .; V: TRBV19; size: .; CDR3: CASSIGTANYGYTF; DNA: TGTGCCAGTAGTATAGGGACAGCCAACTATGGCTACACCTTC
J: TRBJ2-3; D: TRBD2; V: TRBV27; size: once; CDR3: CASSFIWLAGAPDTQYF; DNA: TGTGCCAGCAGTTTCATATGGCTAGCGGGAGCCCCAGATACGCAGTATTTT
J: TRBJ1-1; D: .; V: TRBV7-2; size: .; CDR3: CASSPEGVTLGAFF; DNA: TGTGCCAGCAGTCCTGAGGGCGTAACACTAGGGGCTTTCTTT
J: TRBJ2-4; D: .; V: TRBV7-3; size: .; CDR3: CASSLNRSPWGKNIQYF; DNA: TGTGCCAGCAGCTTAAACAGGAGCCCCTGGGGCAAAAACATTCAGTACTTC
J: TRBJ1-5; D: TRBD1; V: TRBV19; size: .; CDR3: CASSISRGQQPQHF; DNA: TGTGCCAGTAGTATCTCCAGGGGGCAGCAGCCCCAGCATTTT
J: TRBJ2-3; D: TRBD2; V: TRBV7-2; size: .; CDR3: CASSLITSGRYTDTQYF; DNA: TGTGCCAGCAGCTTGATAACTAGCGGGAGGTACACAGATACGCAGTATTTT
J: TRBJ2-7; D: TRBD2; V: TRBV5-6; size: few; CDR3: CASSSLGTSGTYEQYF; DNA: TGTGCCAGCAGCTCGCTAGGGACTAGCGGGACTTACGAGCAGTACTTC
J: TRBJ2-7; D: TRBD1; V: TRBV7-2; size: .; CDR3: CASSLRNGQDLNYEQYF; DNA: TGTGCCAGCAGCTTACGCAATGGACAGGACCTCAACTACGAGCAGTACTTC
J: TRBJ2-3; D: TRBD2; V: TRBV2; size: .; CDR3: CASRSGLAGLDTQYF; DNA: TGTGCCAGCCGATCTGGACTAGCGGGCCTTGATACGCAGTATTTT
J: TRBJ2-7; D: .; V: TRBV6-1; size: once; CDR3: CASSRDNSYEQYF; DNA: TGTGCCAGCTCTAGGGACAACTCCTACGAGCAGTACTTC
J: TRBJ2-1; D: TRBD2; V: TRBV15; size: .; CDR3: CATSRDRLAGVEQFF; DNA: TGTGCCACCAGCAGAGATCGACTAGCGGGAGTTGAGCAGTTCTTC
J: TRBJ2-5; D: .; V: TRBV6-1; size: .; CDR3: CASSGDAGSGETQYF; DNA: TGTGCCAGCAGTGGCGATGCGGGGTCTGGAGAGACCCAGTACTTC
J: TRBJ1-1; D: .; V: TRBV5-1; size: .; CDR3: CASSLTQDHEAFF; DNA: TGCGCCAGCAGCTTGACACAGGACCATGAAGCTTTCTTT
J: TRBJ2-5; D: .; V: TRBV5-1; size: once; CDR3: CASSLVFSGETQYF; DNA: TGCGCCAGCAGCTTGGTGTTTTCCGGAGAGACCCAGTACTTC
J: TRBJ1-2; D: TRBD1; V: TRBV6-5; size: .; CDR3: CASSTRGDRVYGYTF; DNA: TGTGCCAGCAGTACTAGGGGGGACAGAGTCTATGGCTACACCTTC
J: TRBJ2-7; D: .; V: TRBV28; size: .; CDR3: CASSPSGYEQYF; DNA: TGTGCCAGCAGTCCATCGGGCTACGAGCAGTACTTC
J: TRBJ1-1; D: .; V: TRBV12-5; size: .; CDR3: CASGLVRGEKAEAFF; DNA: TGTGCTAGTGGTTTGGTACGGGGAGAAAAAGCTGAAGCTTTCTTT
J: TRBJ1-1; D: TRBD1; V: TRBV6-5; size: .; CDR3: CASSPRTGEAFF; DNA: TGTGCCAGCAGCCCTCGGACAGGTGAAGCTTTCTTT
J: TRBJ1-2; D: .; V: TRBV19; size: .; CDR3: CASSLSGGLNYGYTF; DNA: TGTGCCAGTAGCCTCAGTGGGGGCCTAAACTATGGCTACACCTTC
J: TRBJ2-3; D: .; V: TRBV19; size: .; CDR3: CASRSFRDFSTDTQYF; DNA: TGTGCCAGTAGGTCATTCAGGGACTTCTCCACAGATACGCAGTATTTT
J: TRBJ1-6; D: .; V: TRBV30; size: .; CDR3: CAWSLRGNSPLHF; DNA: TGTGCCTGGAGTTTACGGGGAAATTCACCCCTCCACTTT
J: TRBJ2-7; D: TRBD1; V: TRBV9; size: .; CDR3: CASRGQGAYEQYF; DNA: TGTGCCAGCAGGGGACAGGGGGCTTACGAGCAGTACTTC
J: TRBJ1-5; D: .; V: TRBV6-1; size: .; CDR3: CASSEGIGQGEQPQHF; DNA: TGTGCCAGCAGTGAAGGAATTGGGCAGGGCGAACAGCCCCAGCATTTT